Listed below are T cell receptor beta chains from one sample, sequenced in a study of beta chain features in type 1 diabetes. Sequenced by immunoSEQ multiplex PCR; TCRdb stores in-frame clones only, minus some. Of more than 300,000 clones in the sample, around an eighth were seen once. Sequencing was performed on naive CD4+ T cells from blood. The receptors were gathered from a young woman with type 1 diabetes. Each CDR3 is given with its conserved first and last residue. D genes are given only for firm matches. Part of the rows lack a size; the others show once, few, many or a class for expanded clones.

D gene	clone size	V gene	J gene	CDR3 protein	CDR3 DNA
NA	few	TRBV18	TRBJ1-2	CASGPGDNYGYTF	TGTGCCAGTGGACCGGGAGACAACTATGGCTACACCTTC
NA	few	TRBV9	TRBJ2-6	CASSPGGTASGANVLTF	TGTGCCAGCAGCCCTGGGGGGACGGCCTCTGGGGCCAACGTCCTGACTTTC
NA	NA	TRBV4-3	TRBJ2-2	CASSQGLVTGELFF	TGCGCCAGCAGCCAAGGACTAGTAACTGGGGAGCTGTTTTTT
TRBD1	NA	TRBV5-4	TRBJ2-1	CASSLGIGTGGYNEQFF	TGTGCCAGCAGCTTGGGGATAGGGACAGGGGGATACAATGAGCAGTTCTTC
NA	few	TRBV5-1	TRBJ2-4	CASSFKGDIQYF	TGCGCCAGCAGCTTTAAAGGGGACATTCAGTACTTC
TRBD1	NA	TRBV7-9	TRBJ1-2	CASSSGTAYYGYTF	TGTGCCAGCAGCTCGGGGACAGCCTATTATGGCTACACCTTC
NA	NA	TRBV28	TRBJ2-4	CASSSPGTSGIQYF	TGTGCCAGCAGTTCCCCCGGGACTTCGGGCATTCAGTACTTC
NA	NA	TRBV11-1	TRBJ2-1	CASSLGLEHNEQFF	TGTGCCAGCAGCCTAGGTCTGGAGCACAATGAGCAGTTCTTC
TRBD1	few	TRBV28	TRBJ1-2	CASSLLTGGNGYTF	TGTGCCAGCAGTTTATTGACAGGGGGCAATGGCTACACCTTC
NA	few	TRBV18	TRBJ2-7	CASSPSRRAYEQYF	TGTGCCAGCTCACCGAGCCGACGGGCCTACGAGCAGTACTTC
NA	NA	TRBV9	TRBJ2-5	CASSVVGLQETQYF	TGTGCCAGCAGCGTTGTTGGACTCCAAGAGACCCAGTACTTC
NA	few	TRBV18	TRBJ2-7	CASSPTLMGQGYEQYF	TGTGCCAGCTCACCAACGCTTATGGGGCAGGGCTACGAGCAGTACTTC
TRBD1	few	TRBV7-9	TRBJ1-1	CASSLGQGAGTEAFF	TGTGCCAGCAGCTTAGGTCAGGGGGCGGGAACTGAAGCTTTCTTT
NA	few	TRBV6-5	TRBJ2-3	CASTRGLHTDTQYF	TGTGCCAGCACCCGCGGACTTCACACAGATACGCAGTATTTT
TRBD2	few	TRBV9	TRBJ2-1	CASSTRSGGYNEQFF	TGTGCCAGCAGCACAAGAAGCGGGGGGTACAATGAGCAGTTCTTC
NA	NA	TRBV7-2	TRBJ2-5	CASSFAGKETQYF	TGTGCCAGCAGCTTCGCAGGGAAAGAGACCCAGTACTTC
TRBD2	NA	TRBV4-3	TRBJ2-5	CASSPGLAEVVKTQYF	TGCGCCAGCAGCCCGGGACTAGCGGAGGTTGTCAAGACCCAGTACTTC
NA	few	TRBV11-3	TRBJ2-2	CASSLDQNTGELFF	TGTGCCAGCAGCTTAGATCAGAACACCGGGGAGCTGTTTTTT
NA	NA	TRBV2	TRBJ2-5	CASSPFGGRTQYF	TGTGCCAGCAGTCCTTTCGGAGGGCGGACCCAGTACTTC
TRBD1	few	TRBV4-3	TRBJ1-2	CASSHEPGQGNGYTF	TGCGCCAGCAGCCATGAGCCGGGACAGGGAAATGGCTACACCTTC
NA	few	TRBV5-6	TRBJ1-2	CASSPGVGYGYTF	TGTGCCAGCAGCCCGGGGGTAGGGTATGGCTACACCTTC
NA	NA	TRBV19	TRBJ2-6	CASSPWGGTGANVLTF	TGTGCCAGTAGCCCTTGGGGAGGAACGGGGGCCAACGTCCTGACTTTC
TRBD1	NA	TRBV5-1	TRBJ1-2	CASRLPGQGHGYTF	TGCGCCAGCCGACTTCCGGGACAGGGTCACGGCTACACCTTC
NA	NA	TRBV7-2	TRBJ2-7	CASSSGLDHEQYF	TGTGCCAGCTCCAGCGGATTAGACCACGAGCAGTACTTC
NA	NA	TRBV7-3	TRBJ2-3	CASSPGTSTDTQYF	TGTGCCAGCAGCCCCGGGACTAGCACAGATACGCAGTATTTT
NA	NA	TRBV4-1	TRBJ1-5	CASSQDAAAGGKAPQHF	TGCGCCAGCAGCCAAGATGCCGCCGCCGGAGGCAAGGCGCCCCAGCATTTT
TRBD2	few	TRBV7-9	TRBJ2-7	CASSLSLAGTYEQYF	TGTGCCAGCAGCTTATCCCTAGCGGGGACCTACGAGCAGTACTTC
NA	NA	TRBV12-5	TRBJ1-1	CASGLSVNTEAFF	TGTGCTAGTGGTTTGTCGGTGAACACTGAAGCTTTCTTT
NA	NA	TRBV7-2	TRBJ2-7	CASSLEGRSSQYF	TGTGCCAGCAGCTTAGAGGGGCGTAGCAGTCAGTACTTC
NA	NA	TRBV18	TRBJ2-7	CASSPQPGGTYEQYF	TGTGCCAGCTCCCCCCAGCCTGGAGGGACCTACGAGCAGTACTTC
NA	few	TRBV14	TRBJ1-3	CASSQVNSGNTIYF	TGTGCCAGCAGCCAAGTCAACTCTGGAAACACCATATATTTT
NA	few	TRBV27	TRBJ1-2	CASSPHRVFGYTF	TGTGCCAGCAGCCCCCACAGGGTTTTTGGCTACACCTTC
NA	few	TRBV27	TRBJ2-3	CALKEVRAMDTQYF	TGTGCCCTCAAGGAGGTTCGGGCCATGGATACGCAGTATTTT
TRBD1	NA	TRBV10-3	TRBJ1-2	CATSREGTGDGGYTF	TGTGCCACATCTCGGGAGGGGACAGGGGACGGTGGCTACACCTTC
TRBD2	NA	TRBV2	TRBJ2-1	CASRGTRAYNEQFF	TGTGCCAGCAGGGGGACTAGAGCCTACAATGAGCAGTTCTTC
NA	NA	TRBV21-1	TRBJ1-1	CASSGCGTEAFF	TGTGCCAGCAGCGGGTGCGGGACTGAAGCTTTCTTT
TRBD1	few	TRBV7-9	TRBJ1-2	CASSFPGQGNGYTF	TGTGCCAGCAGCTTCCCGGGACAGGGAAATGGCTACACCTTC
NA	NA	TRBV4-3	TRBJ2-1	CASSQGAGSSYNEQFF	TGCGCCAGCAGCCAAGGGGCGGGTAGCTCCTACAATGAGCAGTTCTTC
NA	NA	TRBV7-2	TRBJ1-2	CASSLNPGYGYGYTF	TGTGCCAGCAGCCTCAACCCGGGGTATGGCTATGGCTACACCTTC
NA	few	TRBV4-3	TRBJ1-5	CASSPWPNQPQHF	TGCGCCAGCAGCCCCTGGCCCAATCAGCCCCAGCATTTT
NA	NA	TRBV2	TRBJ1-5	CASSEVYENQPQHF	TGTGCCAGCAGTGAAGTTTACGAGAATCAGCCCCAGCATTTT
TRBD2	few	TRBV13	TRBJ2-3	CASSLAGGPSDTQYF	TGTGCCAGCAGCTTAGCGGGAGGTCCCTCAGATACGCAGTATTTT